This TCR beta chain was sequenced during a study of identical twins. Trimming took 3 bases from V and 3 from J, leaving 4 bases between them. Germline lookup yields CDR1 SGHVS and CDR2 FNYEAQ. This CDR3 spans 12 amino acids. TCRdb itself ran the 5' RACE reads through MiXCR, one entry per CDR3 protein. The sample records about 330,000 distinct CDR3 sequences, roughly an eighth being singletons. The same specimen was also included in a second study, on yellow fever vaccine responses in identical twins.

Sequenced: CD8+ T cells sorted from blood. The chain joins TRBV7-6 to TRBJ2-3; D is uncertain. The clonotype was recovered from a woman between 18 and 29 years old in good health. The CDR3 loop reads CASSFATDTQYF. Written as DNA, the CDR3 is TGTGCCAGCAGCTTCGCTACAGATACGCAGTATTTT.